These 24 T cell receptor beta chains originate from one sample sequenced in a study of T cells after posttransplantation cyclophosphamide. Sequenced by immunoSEQ multiplex PCR; TCRdb stores in-frame clones only, minus some. The sample shows tens of thousands of clones, none of them appearing just once. Sequencing input: PBMCs. These receptors were taken from a man aged 25 to 45 in good health and a related stem cell transplant donor.

This clone was counted between two and nine times. CDR3 sequence reads: CASSPDRGAYEQYF. The CDR3 region has the DNA TGTGCCAGCAGCCCTGACAGGGGAGCCTACGAGCAGTACTTC. V gene TRBV7-2 combines with J gene TRBJ2-7; 8 nucleotides agree with TRBD1. Trimming cost V 5 bases and J 2 bases; bases outside gene matches: 5. Germline V CDR1 and CDR2: SGHTA, FQGNSA. The CDR3 covers 14 residues. The full variable domain, completed using reference TRBV7-2 and TRBJ2-7, is GAGVSQSPSNKVTEKGKDVELRCDPISGHTALYWYRQSLGQGLEFLIYFQGNSAPDKSGLPSDRFSAERTGGSVSTLTIQRTQQEDSAVYLCASSPDRGAYEQYFGPGTRLTVT.

Many counts were recorded for this clone. This chain uses TRBV10-3 with TRBJ1-5; perhaps TRBD1 as D (5 bases). The CDR3 is made up of 12 amino acids. Trimming removed 11 bases from V and 2 bases from J, with 10 bases in between. CDR1 is ENHRY, CDR2 SYGVKD, per germline. In DNA form, the CDR3 reads TGTGCCTCGGGGGGAGGCAATCAGCCCCAGCATTTT. Encoded protein: CASGGGNQPQHF.

This clone was counted at least ten times. Here the CDR3 reads CASSAGTVYQPQHF. As DNA, the CDR3 is TGTGCCAGCAGCGCCGGGACAGTCTATCAGCCCCAGCATTTT. This chain connects TRBV11-2 to TRBJ1-5; 7 bases fit TRBD1. V lost 5 bases to trimming and J lost 5 bases; unmatched junction nucleotides: 6. This CDR3 is 14 amino acids long. In germline, CDR1 is SGHAT, CDR2 FQNNGV.

This clone was found many times. The chain couples TRBV5-1 to TRBJ1-1; no clear D. CDR3 length: 14 residues. Trimming took 1 base from V and 5 from J, leaving 12 bases between them. Germline CDR1 reads SGHRS; CDR2 reads YFSETQ. The CDR3, as DNA: TGCGCCAGCAGCTTGACCCTGATAGGGACTGAAGCTTTCTTT. This gives the protein CASSLTLIGTEAFF.

The table lists this clone with many counts. The rearrangement joins TRBV10-3 to TRBJ2-6; 7 bases align to TRBD1. The CDR3 spans 15 residues. The V gene end was trimmed by 6 bases and the J gene end by 2 bases; junction bases not matched to a gene: 4. CDR1 ENHRY and CDR2 SYGVKD come from the germline V gene. The CDR3 sequence: CAISDRVAGANVLTF. The CDR3 bases are TGTGCCATCAGCGACAGGGTGGCTGGGGCCAACGTCCTGACTTTC.

This clone has at least ten counts. V usage is TRBV7-3 and J usage is TRBJ2-1; perhaps TRBD1 as D (6 bases). The CDR3 extends over 15 amino acids. V was pared by 5 bases and J by 6 bases, with 17 bases between. The germline CDR1 and CDR2 sequences are SGHTA and FQGTGA. The CDR3 coding sequence is TGTGCCAGCAGCCCTCAAGGCCAGGGGAGCAATGAGCAGTTCTTC. Its protein is CASSPQGQGSNEQFF.

This clone was seen a handful of times. CDR3 bases: TGTGCCAGCAGCTTATTAGGGCAGCCCCAGCATTTT. Translating it yields CASSLLGQPQHF. J is TRBJ1-5 and V is TRBV7-8; D gene ambiguous. In germline, CDR1 is SGHVS, CDR2 FQNEAQ. The CDR3 extends over 12 amino acids. The ends were cut back, 2 bases at V and 7 bases at J, with 6 bases in the middle. The whole variable domain, filled in from reference TRBV7-8 and TRBJ1-5, reads GAGVSQSPRYKVAKRGQDVALRCDPISGHVSLFWYQQALGQGPEFLTYFQNEAQLDKSGLPSDRFFAERPEGSVSTLKIQRTQQEDSAVYLCASSLLGQPQHFGDGTRLSIL.

This clone was recorded at least ten times. J is TRBJ1-5 and V is TRBV18, with a tentative D call TRBD1 (5 bases). The CDR3 extends over 16 amino acids. V shed 0 bases and J shed 2 bases, with 11 bases lying between them. CDR1 is KGHSH, CDR2 LQKENI, per germline. CDR3 residues: CASSPPGLAGNQPQHF. CDR3 nucleotides: TGTGCCAGCTCACCACCGGGACTGGCAGGCAATCAGCCCCAGCATTTT.

The table lists this clone with many counts. The chain is built from TRBV10-3 and TRBJ2-7; 7 bases agree with TRBD1. V was pared by 2 bases and J by 5 bases, with 3 bases of the junction left unmatched. The CDR3 extends over 13 amino acids. Germline CDR1 reads ENHRY; CDR2 reads SYGVKD. CDR3 sequence reads: CAISERQGNEQYF. CDR3 sequence (DNA): TGTGCCATCAGTGAGCGACAGGGCAACGAGCAGTACTTC.

This clone was detected many times. The rearrangement links TRBV11-2 to TRBJ1-3; the D gene is possibly TRBD1 (5 bases). Trimming removed 7 bases at V and 0 bases at J, with 16 bases between. This CDR3 is built from 16 residues. Germline CDR1 is SGHAT and CDR2 is FQNNGV. CDR3 loop: CASTPLGGASGNTIYF. CDR3 nucleotides: TGTGCCAGCACTCCCTTGGGGGGAGCCTCTGGAAACACCATATATTTT.

There are many counts of this clone. This chain connects TRBV6-2 or TRBV6-3 to TRBJ2-7, with 11 bases identical to TRBD1. With 6 bases clipped from V and 3 bases from J, the junction kept 1 base outside the gene matches. This CDR3 spans 13 amino acids. The germline gives CDR1 MNHEY, CDR2 SVGEGT. CDR3 sequence: CASRGTGGYEQYF. As DNA, the CDR3 is TGTGCCAGCAGGGGGACAGGGGGCTACGAGCAGTACTTC.

This clone was counted ten times or more. The rearrangement joins TRBV19 to TRBJ1-2; 12 nucleotides match TRBD1. The germline V gene has CDR1 LNHDA and CDR2 SQIVND (reference sequence). The CDR3 has 17 residues. The junction had 8 bases not matched to a gene; V was cut back by 6 bases and J by 0 bases. Written as DNA, the CDR3 is TGTGCCAGTAGGGACCGGGACAGGGGGCTTACTAACTATGGCTACACCTTC. Encoded protein: CASRDRDRGLTNYGYTF.

This clone was detected many times. V is TRBV19 and J is TRBJ2-2; tentatively, D is TRBD1 (6 bases). The V end lost 2 bases, the J end lost 4 bases, and 8 bases lay between the germline ends. The CDR3 is 14 amino acids. Germline assignment: CDR1 LNHDA and CDR2 SQIVND (reference sequence). The DNA of the CDR3 is TGTGCCAGTAGTATACAGGGGAGCACCGGGGAGCTGTTTTTT. As protein: CASSIQGSTGELFF.

This clone has ten or more counts. The chain uses TRBV27 and TRBJ1-5; D is unresolved. Germline V gene lookup returns CDR1 MNHEY and CDR2 SMNVEV (reference sequence). This CDR3 contains 14 residues. V lost 1 base and J 4 bases, leaving 8 bases between the germline ends. CDR3 nucleotide sequence: TGTGCCAGCAGTTTATGGTTCGGGAATCAGCCCCAGCATTTT. This codes for CASSLWFGNQPQHF.

At least ten counts were recorded for this clone. This chain links TRBV2 with TRBJ2-5; TRBD2 matches 7 bases. Germline CDR1 reads SNHLY; CDR2 reads FYNNEI. CDR3 length: 12 amino acids. V shed 10 bases and J 5 bases; nucleotides not matched to a gene: 7. The DNA for the CDR3 is TGTGCCAACCAGAGGGGAGGGGAGACCCAGTACTTC. Protein product: CANQRGGETQYF. Full variable domain (missing parts from reference TRBV2 and TRBJ2-5): EPEVTQTPSHQVTQMGQEVILRCVPISNHLYFYWYRQILGQKVEFLVSFYNNEISEKSEIFDDQFSVERPDGSNFTLKIRSTKLEDSAMYFCANQRGGETQYFGPGTRLLVL.

This clone is medium-sized within its sample. This chain links TRBV6-4 with TRBJ2-3, with D possibly TRBD2 on 6 matching bases. The CDR3 totals 15 residues. Germline V gives CDR1 MRHNA, CDR2 SNTAGT. Trimming shortened V by 6 bases and J by 2 bases, and 15 bases separated the two germline ends. CDR3 loop: CASRGGVTYTDTQYF. The CDR3 DNA reads TGTGCCAGCAGAGGCGGGGTGACCTACACAGATACGCAGTATTTT.

This clone has at least ten counts. The chain is built from TRBV6-2 or TRBV6-3 and TRBJ2-7; 10 positions match TRBD2. The CDR3 is 16 amino acids. Germline lookup yields CDR1 MNHEY and CDR2 SVGEGT. Trimming cost V 6 bases and J 4 bases; bases outside gene matches: 12. In nucleotides, the CDR3 is TGTGCCAGCAGGCCTCTTCTAGCGGGGGCCAATTACGAGCAGTACTTC. Protein sequence: CASRPLLAGANYEQYF.

At least ten counts were recorded for this clone. The genes are TRBV2 and TRBJ1-1; no clear D. Germline CDR1 reads SNHLY; CDR2 reads FYNNEI. This CDR3 spans 14 amino acids. V was clipped by 5 bases and J by 4 bases, with 14 bases between them. CDR3 DNA: TGTGCCAGCAGTAACGCGGAGGTTGGCACTGAAGCTTTCTTT. This codes for CASSNAEVGTEAFF.

This clone has at least ten counts. This chain uses TRBV4-2 with TRBJ1-1; 8 bases are a match to TRBD1. V was clipped by 2 bases and J by 1 base; unmatched bases: 3. This CDR3 has 15 residues. Germline-derived CDR1 and CDR2 are LGHNA and YNFKEQ. The DNA for the CDR3 is TGTGCCAGCAGCCAATCGGACAGGGAGAACACTGAAGCTTTCTTT. Translation gives CASSQSDRENTEAFF.

Many counts were recorded for this clone. The CDR3 here is CASSTSGGVDTQYF. CDR3 nucleotides: TGTGCCAGTAGTACTAGCGGGGGGGTGGATACGCAGTATTTT. V gene TRBV19 combines with J gene TRBJ2-3, with TRBD2 matching over 12 bases. After removal of 4 bases from V and 6 bases from J, the junction contained 2 bases not matched to a gene. CDR3 size: 14 residues. CDR1 and CDR2 (germline): LNHDA, SQIVND (reference sequence).

This clone was counted only a few times. The chain links TRBV9 to TRBJ1-2; no clear D. This CDR3 spans 17 amino acids. From germline, CDR1 is SGDLS and CDR2 YYNGEE. V was clipped by 3 bases and J by 4 bases, with 22 bases between them. CDR3 amino acids: CASSATSRVGAAYGYTF. The DNA for the CDR3 is TGTGCCAGCAGCGCTACTTCACGTGTGGGCGCCGCCTATGGCTACACCTTC.

This clone was seen repeatedly, ten times or more. The rearrangement joins TRBV9 to TRBJ2-1, with 8 bases identical to TRBD2. Germline assignment: CDR1 SGDLS and CDR2 YYNGEE. V gave up 3 bases and J gave up 3 bases; unmatched junction bases: 5. CDR3 size: 15 residues. The CDR3 reads CASSAVGGVYNEQFF. CDR3 coding DNA: TGTGCCAGCAGCGCGGTCGGGGGGGTCTACAATGAGCAGTTCTTC.

The V and J genes are TRBV12-3 or TRBV12-4 and TRBJ1-2; maybe TRBD1 (6 bases). Trimming removed 3 bases at V and 6 bases at J, with 14 bases between. The CDR3 runs to 14 residues. The CDR3 coding sequence is TGTGCCAGCAGTTTTGGCAGGGGAAACCATGGCTACACCTTC. Translated, it gives CASSFGRGNHGYTF.

Many counts were recorded for this clone. The rearrangement links TRBV29-1 to TRBJ2-4, with D perhaps matching TRBD1 (6 bases). Germline V lookup: CDR1 SQVTM, CDR2 ANQGSEA. V was pared by 4 bases and J by 10 bases, with 14 bases between. The CDR3 runs to 12 residues. CDR3 sequence (DNA): TGCAGCGTTGTTCTGGACAGAGAAATTCAGTACTTC. Translated, it gives CSVVLDREIQYF.